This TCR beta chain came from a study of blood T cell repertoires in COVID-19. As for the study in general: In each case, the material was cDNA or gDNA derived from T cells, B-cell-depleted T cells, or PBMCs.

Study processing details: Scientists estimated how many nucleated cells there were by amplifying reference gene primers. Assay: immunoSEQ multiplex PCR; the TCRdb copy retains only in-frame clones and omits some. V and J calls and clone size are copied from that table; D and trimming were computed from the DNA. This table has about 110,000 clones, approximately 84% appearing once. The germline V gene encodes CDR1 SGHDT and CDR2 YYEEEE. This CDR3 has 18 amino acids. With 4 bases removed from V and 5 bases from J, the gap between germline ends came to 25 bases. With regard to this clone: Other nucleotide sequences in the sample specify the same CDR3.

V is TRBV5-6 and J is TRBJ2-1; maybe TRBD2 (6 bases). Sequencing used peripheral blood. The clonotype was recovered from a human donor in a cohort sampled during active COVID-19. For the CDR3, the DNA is TGTGCCAGCAGCGGGCTACAGCTTAGCGGTGTAGGGAACAATGAGCAGTTCTTC. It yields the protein CASSGLQLSGVGNNEQFF. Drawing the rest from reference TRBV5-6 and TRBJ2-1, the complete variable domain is DAGVTQSPTHLIKTRGQQVTLRCSPKSGHDTVSWYQQALGQGPQFIFQYYEEEERQRGNFPDRFSGHQFPNYSSELNVNALLLGDSALYLCASSGLQLSGVGNNEQFFGPGTRLTVL.